This entry is about one T cell receptor (beta chain). Its antigen is not known. Trimming cost V 4 bases and J 4 bases; bases outside gene matches: 2. Germline loops: CDR1 MNHNS, CDR2 SASEGT. This CDR3 contains 14 residues. In the PCR, 60 Vbeta and 13 Jbeta primers were used. The repertoire was sequenced with immunoSEQ multiplex PCR; TCRdb's copy has only in-frame clones and lacks some. There are 130,000 to 150,000 clones in the sample; roughly 80% occur only once, and about 6.7% lies in the top ten. These data come from a study of cytomegalovirus exposure and HLA in healthy donors. Overall study results and limits: Association of a missense DCLRE1C variant with TCR beta V- and J-gene trimming was reported in a later analysis. Analyzed later, association rates of TCRs varied across HLA loci, with DRB1 most and HLA-C fewest. The availability of immune exposure information extended only to CMV serostatus.

Sequencing was done on a sample of PBMCs. The clonotype was recovered from a woman in her thirties or forties in good health and CMV-seropositive. The rearrangement uses TRBV6-1 and TRBJ1-1; 11 nucleotides align to TRBD1. The CDR3 loop is CASSVDRGRTEAFF. CDR3 DNA sequence: TGTGCCAGCAGTGTGGACAGGGGGCGCACTGAAGCTTTCTTT.